This T cell receptor beta chain appears in the sequencing data of a study of cytomegalovirus exposure and HLA in healthy donors. On the study more broadly: Ancestry clustering placed around 80% of some 400 genotyped donors in the Caucasian-associated cluster. Study-wide points: A cluster of highly shared sequence variants was likely a sequencing artifact. Later, an analysis found that common viral pathogens appeared to be linked with several of the most significant clusters.

PCR was performed using 60 Vbeta and 13 Jbeta primers. Sequencing used immunoSEQ multiplex PCR; TCRdb keeps in-frame clones, though not all of them. The sample lists about 140,000 clones, roughly 80% seen once, with 3.3% in the top ten. The CDR3 runs 18 residues. The ends were cut back, 6 bases at V and 0 bases at J, with 20 bases in the middle. Germline CDR1 MNHEY, CDR2 SMNVEV (reference sequence). Though nominally healthy at sampling, donors likely had unrecorded immune exposures. To note about this clone: Its antigen is unidentified.

The chain carries TRBV27 and TRBJ2-2; weak D call: TRBD1 (6 bases). This receptor was obtained from a man aged 40-55 years in good health and CMV-seronegative. Sequencing was done on a sample of PBMCs. Written as DNA, the CDR3 is TGTGCCAGCAGCCGGCTCGCCTATCAGGGGCCGAACACCGGGGAGCTGTTTTTT. Residues: CASSRLAYQGPNTGELFF.